This T cell receptor beta chain was captured in a study of CXCR3-negative and CXCR3-positive naive CD8 T cells. Triplicate sorts of 300,000 cells per CD8+ subset. Naive cells were sorted as CD45RO-, CCR7+, CD27+ and CD95-. It was by 5' RACE with UMI labels that the TRB cDNA libraries were prepared. TCRdb re-analyzed the 5' RACE reads; it lists each CDR3 protein once, without DNA. This sample contains fewer than 90,000 distinct CDR3 sequences. Notes on this clonotype: The antigen remains undetermined.

The CDR3 has 12 amino acids. The germline gives CDR1 LNHNV, CDR2 YYDKDF (reference sequence). Study conclusions and caveats: Comparably high diversity marked both naive subsets, whereas memory CD8+ cells had much lower diversity. Higher TRB CDR3 hydrophobicity marked CXCR3-positive naive cells relative to CXCR3-negative naive cells.

The sequence derives from a human donor in good health. Some clones in this sample may be carry-over from other donors' samples. The V gene is TRBV15, the J gene TRBJ2-7. Material for sequencing was naive CXCR3+ CD8+ T cells from blood. Subset reported: CD45RO-CCR7+CD27+CD95- naive CD8+ T cells expressing CXCR3 (TNR3+). CDR3 sequence reads: CATSSEAYEQYF.